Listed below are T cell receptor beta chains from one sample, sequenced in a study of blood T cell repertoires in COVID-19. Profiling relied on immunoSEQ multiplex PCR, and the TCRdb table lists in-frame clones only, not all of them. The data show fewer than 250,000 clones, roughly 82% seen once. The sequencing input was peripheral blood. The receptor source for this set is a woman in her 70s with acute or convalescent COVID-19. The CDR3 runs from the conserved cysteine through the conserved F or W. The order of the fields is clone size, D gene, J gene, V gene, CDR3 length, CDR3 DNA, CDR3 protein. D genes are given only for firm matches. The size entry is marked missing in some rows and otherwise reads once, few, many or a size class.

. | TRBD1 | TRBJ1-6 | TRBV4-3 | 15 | TGCGCCAGCAGCCAACTTAATGACAGGGAAGAACCCCTCCACTTT | CASSQLNDREEPLHF
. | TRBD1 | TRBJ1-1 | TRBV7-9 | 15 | TGTGCCAGCAGCTTAGGTTTGGCAGGGGGCGCGGAAGCTTTCTTT | CASSLGLAGGAEAFF
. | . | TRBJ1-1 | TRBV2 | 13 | TGTGCCAGCAGTGAATCTCTAGGGGTAAAGGCTTTCTTT | CASSESLGVKAFF
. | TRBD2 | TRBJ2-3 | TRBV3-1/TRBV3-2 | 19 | TGTGCCAGCAGCCCTCCTAAAGCGGGGGGACAATTGACAACAGATACGCAGTATTTT | CASSPPKAGGQLTTDTQYF
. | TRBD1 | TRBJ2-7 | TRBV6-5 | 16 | TGTGCCAGCAGTTACTCAAGAGACAGGGGGCCCTACGAGCAGTACTTC | CASSYSRDRGPYEQYF
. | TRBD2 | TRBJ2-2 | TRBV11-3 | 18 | TGTGCCAGAAATCGGACTAGCGGGGGCCACCCGAACACCGGGGAGCTGTTTTTT | CARNRTSGGHPNTGELFF
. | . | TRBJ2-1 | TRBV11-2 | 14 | TGTGCCAGCAGCGCAACAGGGTTCGACAATGAGCAGTTCTTC | CASSATGFDNEQFF
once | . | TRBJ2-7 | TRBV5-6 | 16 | TGTGCCAGCAGCCAAACATTCCGGGGGTTTCCCTACGAGCAGTACTTC | CASSQTFRGFPYEQYF
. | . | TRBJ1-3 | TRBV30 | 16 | TGTGCCTGGAGTTTGAAGGGGATCCTCTCTGGAAACACCATATATTTT | CAWSLKGILSGNTIYF
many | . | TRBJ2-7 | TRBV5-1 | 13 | TGCGCCAGCAGCCTGGCAGGGTCGAGGGAGCAGTACTTC | CASSLAGSREQYF
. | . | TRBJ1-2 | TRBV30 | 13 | TGTGCCTGGAGAGAGGACTTCGCTAATGGCTACACCTTC | CAWREDFANGYTF
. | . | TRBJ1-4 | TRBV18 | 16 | TGTGCCAGCTCACTAGGCACCCACGGGTCTAATGAAAAACTGTTTTTT | CASSLGTHGSNEKLFF
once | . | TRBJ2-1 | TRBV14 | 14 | TGTGCCAGCAGCCTCACAATTATGTACAATGAGCAGTTCTTC | CASSLTIMYNEQFF
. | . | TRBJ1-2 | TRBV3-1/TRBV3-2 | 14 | TGTGCCAGCAGCCAATTGCGGCAGTTCTATGGCTACACCTTC | CASSQLRQFYGYTF
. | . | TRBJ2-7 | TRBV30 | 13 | TGTGCCTGGAGCCCCGGACTGACCTACGAGCAGTACTTC | CAWSPGLTYEQYF
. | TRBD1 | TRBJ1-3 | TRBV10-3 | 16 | TGTGCCATCAGTGAGACTGACAGGGTGGTAGGAAACACCATATATTTT | CAISETDRVVGNTIYF
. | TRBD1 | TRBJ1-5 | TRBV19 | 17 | TGTGCCAGTACCAACCGCCGGGACAGGGGGCCGAATCAGCCCCAGCATTTT | CASTNRRDRGPNQPQHF
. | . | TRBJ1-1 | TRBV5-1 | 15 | TGCGCCAGCAGCGTGGCAGGCAGGGTGAACACTGAAGCTTTCTTT | CASSVAGRVNTEAFF
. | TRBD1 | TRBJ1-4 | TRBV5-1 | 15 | TGCGCCAGCAGCCCCTCCACAGGGGTTAATGAAAAACTGTTTTTT | CASSPSTGVNEKLFF
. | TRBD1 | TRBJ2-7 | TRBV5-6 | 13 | TGTGCCAGCAGCCCGGGACAGGGGGACGAGCAGTACTTC | CASSPGQGDEQYF
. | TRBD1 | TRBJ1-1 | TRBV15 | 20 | TGTGCCACCAGCAGAGATCGGGACAGGGGTCGCGTCAGGGGGAACACTGAAGCTTTCTTT | CATSRDRDRGRVRGNTEAFF
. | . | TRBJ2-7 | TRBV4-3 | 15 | TGCGCCAGCAGCCAAGACCCAGGGATCTCCTACGAGCAGTACTTC | CASSQDPGISYEQYF
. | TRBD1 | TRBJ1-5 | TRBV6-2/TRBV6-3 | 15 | TGTGCCAGCAGTACAGGGGGCGGTGGCAATCAGCCCCAGCATTTT | CASSTGGGGNQPQHF
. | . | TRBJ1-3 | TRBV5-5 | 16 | TGTGCCAGCAGCTTGGCGCCATGGGACAAAGGAAACACCATATATTTT | CASSLAPWDKGNTIYF
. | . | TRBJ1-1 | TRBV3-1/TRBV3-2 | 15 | TGTGCCAGCAGCCAAGGGGCGGGGGGATACACTGAAGCTTTCTTT | CASSQGAGGYTEAFF
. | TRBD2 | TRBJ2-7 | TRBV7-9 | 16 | TGTGCCAGCAGCACGACTAGCGGGGGGCCCTCCTACGAGCAGTACTTC | CASSTTSGGPSYEQYF
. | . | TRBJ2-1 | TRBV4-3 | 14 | TGCGCCAGCAGCCAAGGTCCTAATTACAATGAGCAGTTCTTC | CASSQGPNYNEQFF
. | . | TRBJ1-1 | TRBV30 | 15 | TGTGCCTGGAGGGTCTCCACTACCCGACCCACTGAAGCTTTCTTT | CAWRVSTTRPTEAFF
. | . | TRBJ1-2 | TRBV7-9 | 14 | TGTGCCAGCAGCTCACGTGGGAGGGCGAGGGGCTACACCTTC | CASSSRGRARGYTF
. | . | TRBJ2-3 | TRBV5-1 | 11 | TGCGCCAGCAGCTCGAGCAGGGGCCGGTATTTT | CASSSSRGRYF
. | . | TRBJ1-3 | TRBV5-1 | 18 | TGCGCCAGCAGCTTGGAAACGACAGCCTACTACTCTGGAAACACCATATATTTT | CASSLETTAYYSGNTIYF
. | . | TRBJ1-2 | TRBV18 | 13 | TGTGCCAGCTCACCAGAACAGGGTAATGGCTACACCTTC | CASSPEQGNGYTF
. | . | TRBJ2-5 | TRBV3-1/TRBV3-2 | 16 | TGTGCCAGCAGCCAAGATGACATAGCGATAGGAGAGACCCAGTACTTC | CASSQDDIAIGETQYF
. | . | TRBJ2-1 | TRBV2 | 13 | TGTGCCAGCAACCTATTCGAAGACAATGAGCAGTTCTTC | CASNLFEDNEQFF
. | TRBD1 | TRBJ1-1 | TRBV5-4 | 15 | TGTGCCAGCAGCTCCGGGACAGGGGGAGGTACTGAAGCTTTCTTT | CASSSGTGGGTEAFF
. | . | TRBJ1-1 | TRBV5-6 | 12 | TGTGCCAGCAGCCTAGACCTTTTTGAAGCTTTCTTT | CASSLDLFEAFF
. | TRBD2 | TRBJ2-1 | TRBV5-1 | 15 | TGCGCCAGCAGCTTTTCCGGGACTACTTACAATGAGCAGTTCTTC | CASSFSGTTYNEQFF
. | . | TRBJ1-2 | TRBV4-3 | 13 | TGCGCCAGCAGCCAACCTAACCTCTATGGCTACACCTTC | CASSQPNLYGYTF
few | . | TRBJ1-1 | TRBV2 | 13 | TGTGCCAGCAGTGAAGCAAGAGGGACTGAAGCTTTCTTT | CASSEARGTEAFF
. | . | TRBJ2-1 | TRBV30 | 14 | TGTGCCTGGAGTGTACGACTAGTGGCAAATGAGCAGTTCTTC | CAWSVRLVANEQFF
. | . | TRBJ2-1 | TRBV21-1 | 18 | TGTGCCAGCAGCAAAGATACGGGACTAACAAATGGATACAATGAGCAGTTCTTC | CASSKDTGLTNGYNEQFF
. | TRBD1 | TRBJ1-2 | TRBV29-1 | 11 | TGCAGCGTCTCTCAGGGGGATGGCTACACCTTC | CSVSQGDGYTF
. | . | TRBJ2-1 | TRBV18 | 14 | TGTGCCAGCTCACCCCGGCAGGGTGACAATGAGCAGTTCTTC | CASSPRQGDNEQFF
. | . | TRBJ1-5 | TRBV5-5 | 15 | TGTGCCAGCAGCTTCTTCGACAGTAGCAATCAGCCCCAGCATTTT | CASSFFDSSNQPQHF
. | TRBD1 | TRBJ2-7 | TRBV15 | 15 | TGTGCCACCAGCAGATCGCCGACAGGGAAATACGAGCAGTACTTC | CATSRSPTGKYEQYF
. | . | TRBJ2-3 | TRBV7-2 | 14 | TGTGCCAGCAGCTTAGAACAGCCCACAGATACGCAGTATTTT | CASSLEQPTDTQYF
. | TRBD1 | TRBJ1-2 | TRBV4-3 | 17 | TGCGCCAGCAGCCAAGTGGGACAGAAATATACTAACTATGGCTACACCTTC | CASSQVGQKYTNYGYTF
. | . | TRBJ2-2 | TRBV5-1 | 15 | TGCGCCAGCAGCTTGAACAGACCGAACACCGGGGAGCTGTTTTTT | CASSLNRPNTGELFF
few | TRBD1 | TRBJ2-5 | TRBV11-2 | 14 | TGTGCCAGCAGTCCAGACAGGGGATTGGAGACCCAGTACTTC | CASSPDRGLETQYF
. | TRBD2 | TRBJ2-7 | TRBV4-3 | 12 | TGCGCCAGCAGCCAAAACGGGGGGGGTCAGTACTTC | CASSQNGGGQYF
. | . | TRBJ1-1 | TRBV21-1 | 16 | TGTGCCAGCAGATCTGTGCTAGCTACACAATTCACTGAAGCTTTCTTT | CASRSVLATQFTEAFF
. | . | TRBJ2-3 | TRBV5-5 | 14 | TGTGCCAGCAGCTTGACAGGGAGCACAGATACGCAGTATTTT | CASSLTGSTDTQYF